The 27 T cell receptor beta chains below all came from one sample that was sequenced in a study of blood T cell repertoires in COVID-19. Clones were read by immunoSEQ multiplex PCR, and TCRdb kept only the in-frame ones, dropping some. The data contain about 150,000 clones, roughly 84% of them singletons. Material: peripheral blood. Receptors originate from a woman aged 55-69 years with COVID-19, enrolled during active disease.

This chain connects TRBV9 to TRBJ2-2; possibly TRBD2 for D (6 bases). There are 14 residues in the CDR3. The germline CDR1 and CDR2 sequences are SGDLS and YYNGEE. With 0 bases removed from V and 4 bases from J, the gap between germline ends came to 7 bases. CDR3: CASSVDSGTGELFF. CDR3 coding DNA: TGTGCCAGCAGCGTAGATAGCGGCACCGGGGAGCTGTTTTTT.

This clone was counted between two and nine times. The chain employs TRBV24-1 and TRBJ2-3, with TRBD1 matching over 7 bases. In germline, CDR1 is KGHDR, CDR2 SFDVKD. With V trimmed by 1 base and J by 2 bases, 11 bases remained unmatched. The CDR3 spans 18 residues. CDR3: CATSDLDGQALATDTQYF. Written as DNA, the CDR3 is TGTGCCACCAGTGATTTAGACGGACAGGCCCTAGCCACAGATACGCAGTATTTT.

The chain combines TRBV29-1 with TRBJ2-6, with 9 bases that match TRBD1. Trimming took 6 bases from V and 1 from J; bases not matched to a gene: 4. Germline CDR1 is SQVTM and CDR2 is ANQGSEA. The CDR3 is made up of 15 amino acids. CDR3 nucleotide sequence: TGCAGCGTGGACAGGGGCCGGTCTGGGGCCAACGTCCTGACTTTC. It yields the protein CSVDRGRSGANVLTF.

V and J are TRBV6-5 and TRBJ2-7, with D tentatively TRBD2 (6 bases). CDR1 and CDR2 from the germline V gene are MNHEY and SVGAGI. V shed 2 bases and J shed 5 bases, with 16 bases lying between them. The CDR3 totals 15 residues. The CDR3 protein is CASSYGQGGSHEQYF. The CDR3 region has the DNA TGTGCCAGCAGTTACGGGCAGGGAGGTTCCCACGAGCAGTACTTC.

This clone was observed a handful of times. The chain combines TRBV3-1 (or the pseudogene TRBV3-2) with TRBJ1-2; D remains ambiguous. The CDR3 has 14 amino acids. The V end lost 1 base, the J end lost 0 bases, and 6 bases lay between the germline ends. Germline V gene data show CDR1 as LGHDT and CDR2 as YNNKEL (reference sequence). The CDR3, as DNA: TGTGCCAGCAGCCAAGGACTGACTAACTATGGCTACACCTTC. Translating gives CASSQGLTNYGYTF.

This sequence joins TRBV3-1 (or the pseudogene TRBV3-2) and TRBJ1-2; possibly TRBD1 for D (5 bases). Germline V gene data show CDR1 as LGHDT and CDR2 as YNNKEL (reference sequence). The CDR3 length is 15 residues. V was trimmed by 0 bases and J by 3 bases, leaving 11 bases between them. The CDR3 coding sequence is TGTGCCAGCAGCCAAGATTGGCAGGGCGACTATGGCTACACCTTC. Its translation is CASSQDWQGDYGYTF.

CDR3: CASSYLLGTANYGYTF. The CDR3 DNA reads as TGTGCCAGCAGTTACCTCCTTGGGACAGCTAACTATGGCTACACCTTC. The genes are TRBV6-5 and TRBJ1-2; 7 positions agree with TRBD1. The CDR3 consists of 16 residues. Per germline, CDR1 MNHEY and CDR2 SVGAGI. Trimming removed 2 bases from V and 0 bases from J; junction bases left unmatched: 6.

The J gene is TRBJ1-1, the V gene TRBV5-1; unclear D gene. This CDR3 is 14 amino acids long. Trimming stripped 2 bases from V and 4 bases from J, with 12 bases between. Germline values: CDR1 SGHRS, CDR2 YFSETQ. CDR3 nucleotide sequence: TGCGCCAGCAGCTTTGGCCGGGCGGGCACTGAAGCTTTCTTT. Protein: CASSFGRAGTEAFF.

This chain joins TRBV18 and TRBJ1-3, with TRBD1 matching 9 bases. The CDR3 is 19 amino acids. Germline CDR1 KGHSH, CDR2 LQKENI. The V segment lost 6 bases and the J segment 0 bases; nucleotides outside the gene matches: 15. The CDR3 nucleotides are TGTGCCAGCTCCCTGACCGGGACAGGGACCACACTCTCTGGAAACACCATATATTTT. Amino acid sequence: CASSLTGTGTTLSGNTIYF.

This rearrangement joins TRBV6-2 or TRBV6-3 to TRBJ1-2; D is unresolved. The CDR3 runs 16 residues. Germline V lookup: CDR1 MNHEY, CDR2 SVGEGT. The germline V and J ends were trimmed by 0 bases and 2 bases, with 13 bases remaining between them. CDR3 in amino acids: CASSYSRGSGNYGYTF. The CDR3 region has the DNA TGTGCCAGCAGTTACTCGCGGGGTAGTGGCAACTATGGCTACACCTTC.

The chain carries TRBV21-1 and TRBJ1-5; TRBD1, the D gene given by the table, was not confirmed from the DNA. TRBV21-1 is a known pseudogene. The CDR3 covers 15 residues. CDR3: CASSKKGQINQPQHF. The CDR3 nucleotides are TGTGCCAGCAGCAAAAAAGGACAGATCAATCAGCCCCAGCATTTT.

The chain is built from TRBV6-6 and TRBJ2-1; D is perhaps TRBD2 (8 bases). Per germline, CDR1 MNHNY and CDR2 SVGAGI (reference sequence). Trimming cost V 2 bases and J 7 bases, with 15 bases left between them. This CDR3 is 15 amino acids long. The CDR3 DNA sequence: TGTGCCAGCAGTTACAGGACAGGACTAGCTAATGAGCAGTTCTTC. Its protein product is CASSYRTGLANEQFF.

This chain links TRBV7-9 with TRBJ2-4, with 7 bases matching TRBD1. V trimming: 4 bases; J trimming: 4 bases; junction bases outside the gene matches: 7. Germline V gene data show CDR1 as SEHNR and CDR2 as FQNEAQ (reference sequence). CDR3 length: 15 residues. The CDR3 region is CASSSLGTEKNIQYF. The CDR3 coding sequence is TGTGCCAGCAGCTCCCTCGGGACAGAGAAAAACATTCAGTACTTC.

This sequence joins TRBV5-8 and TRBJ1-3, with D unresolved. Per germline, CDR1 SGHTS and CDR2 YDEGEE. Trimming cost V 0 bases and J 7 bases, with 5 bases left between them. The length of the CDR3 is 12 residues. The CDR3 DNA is TGTGCCAGCAGCTTGGGGAGGAACACCATATATTTT. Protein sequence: CASSLGRNTIYF.

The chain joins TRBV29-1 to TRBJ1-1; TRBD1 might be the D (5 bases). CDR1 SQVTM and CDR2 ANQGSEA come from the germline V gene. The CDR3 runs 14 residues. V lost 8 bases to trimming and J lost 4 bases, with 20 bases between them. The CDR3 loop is CSLIRGGVITEAFF. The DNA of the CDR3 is TGCAGCCTCATCCGGGGGGGTGTGATCACTGAAGCTTTCTTT.

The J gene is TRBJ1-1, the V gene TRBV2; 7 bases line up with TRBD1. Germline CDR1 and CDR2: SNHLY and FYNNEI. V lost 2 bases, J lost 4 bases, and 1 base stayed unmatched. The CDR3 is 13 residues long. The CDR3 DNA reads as TGTGCCAGCAGTGAAAACAGGGGCACTGAAGCTTTCTTT. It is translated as CASSENRGTEAFF.

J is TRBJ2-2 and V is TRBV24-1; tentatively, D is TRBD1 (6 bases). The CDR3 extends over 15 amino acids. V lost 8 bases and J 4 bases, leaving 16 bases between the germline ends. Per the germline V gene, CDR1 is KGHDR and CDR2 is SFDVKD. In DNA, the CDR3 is TGTGCCACCATGAATAACAGGGCGAGCACCGGGGAGCTGTTTTTT. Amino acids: CATMNNRASTGELFF.

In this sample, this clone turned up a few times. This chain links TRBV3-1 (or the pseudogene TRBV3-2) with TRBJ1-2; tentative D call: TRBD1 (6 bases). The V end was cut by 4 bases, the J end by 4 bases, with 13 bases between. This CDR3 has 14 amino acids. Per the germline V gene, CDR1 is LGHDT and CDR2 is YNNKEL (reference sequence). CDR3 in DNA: TGTGCCAGCAGCCTCAACTTGGACAGCTATGGCTACACCTTC. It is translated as CASSLNLDSYGYTF.

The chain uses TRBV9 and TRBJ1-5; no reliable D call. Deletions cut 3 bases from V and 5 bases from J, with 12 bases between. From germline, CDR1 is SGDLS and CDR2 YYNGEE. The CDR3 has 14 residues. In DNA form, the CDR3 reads TGTGCCAGCAGCGGGGCTATGTACGATCAGCCCCAGCATTTT. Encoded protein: CASSGAMYDQPQHF.

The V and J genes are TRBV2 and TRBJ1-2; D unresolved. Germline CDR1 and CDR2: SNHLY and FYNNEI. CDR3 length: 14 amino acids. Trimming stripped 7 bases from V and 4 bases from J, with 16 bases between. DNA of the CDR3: TGTGCCAGCAATCGGATCGGGGAGCCCTATGGCTACACCTTC. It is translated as CASNRIGEPYGYTF.

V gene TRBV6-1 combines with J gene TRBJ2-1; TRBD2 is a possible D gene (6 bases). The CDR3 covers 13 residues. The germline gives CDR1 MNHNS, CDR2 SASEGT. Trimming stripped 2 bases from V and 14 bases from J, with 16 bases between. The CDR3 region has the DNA TGTGCCAGCAGTGAAACTCGGACGGGGGACGAGTTCTTC. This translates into CASSETRTGDEFF.

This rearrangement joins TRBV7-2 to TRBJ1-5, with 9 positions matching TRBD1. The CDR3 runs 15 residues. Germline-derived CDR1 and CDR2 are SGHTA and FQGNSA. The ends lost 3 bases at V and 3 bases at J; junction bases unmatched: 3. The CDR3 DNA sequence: TGTGCCAGCAGCTTGGACAGGGGATCCAATCAGCCCCAGCATTTT. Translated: CASSLDRGSNQPQHF.

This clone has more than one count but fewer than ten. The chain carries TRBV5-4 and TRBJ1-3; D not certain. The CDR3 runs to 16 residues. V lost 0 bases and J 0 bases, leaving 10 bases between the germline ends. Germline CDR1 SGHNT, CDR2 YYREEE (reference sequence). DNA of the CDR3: TGTGCCAGCAGCTTGGGGAGCTACTCCTCTGGAAACACCATATATTTT. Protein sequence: CASSLGSYSSGNTIYF.

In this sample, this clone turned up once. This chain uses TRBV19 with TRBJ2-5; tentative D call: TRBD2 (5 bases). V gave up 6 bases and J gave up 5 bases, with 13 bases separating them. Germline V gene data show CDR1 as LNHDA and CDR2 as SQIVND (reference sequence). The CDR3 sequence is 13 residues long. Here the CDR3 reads CASSETTRETQYF. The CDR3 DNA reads TGTGCCAGTAGCGAGACTACCCGGGAGACCCAGTACTTC.

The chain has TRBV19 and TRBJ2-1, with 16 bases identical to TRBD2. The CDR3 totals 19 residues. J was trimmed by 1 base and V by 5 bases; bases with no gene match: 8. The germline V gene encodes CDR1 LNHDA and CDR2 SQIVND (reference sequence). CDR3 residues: CASSSLGTSGRVSYNEQFF. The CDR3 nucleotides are TGTGCCAGTAGTTCTCTCGGGACTAGCGGGAGGGTTTCCTACAATGAGCAGTTCTTC. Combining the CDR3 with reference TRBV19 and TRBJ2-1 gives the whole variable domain DGGITQSPKYLFRKEGQNVTLSCEQNLNHDAMYWYRQDPGQGLRLIYYSQIVNDFQKGDIAEGYSVSREKKESFPLTVTSAQKNPTAFYLCASSSLGTSGRVSYNEQFFGPGTRLTVL.

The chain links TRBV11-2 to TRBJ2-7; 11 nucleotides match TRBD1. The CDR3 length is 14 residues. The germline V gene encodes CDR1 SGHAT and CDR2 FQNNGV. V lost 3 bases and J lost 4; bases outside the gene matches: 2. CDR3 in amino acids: CASSLGQGGYEQYF. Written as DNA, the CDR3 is TGTGCCAGCAGCTTGGGACAGGGGGGGTACGAGCAGTACTTC. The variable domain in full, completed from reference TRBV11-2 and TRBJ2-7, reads EAGVAQSPRYKIIEKRQSVAFWCNPISGHATLYWYQQILGQGPKLLIQFQNNGVVDDSQLPKDRFSAERLKGVDSTLKIQPAKLEDSAVYLCASSLGQGGYEQYFGPGTRLTVT.

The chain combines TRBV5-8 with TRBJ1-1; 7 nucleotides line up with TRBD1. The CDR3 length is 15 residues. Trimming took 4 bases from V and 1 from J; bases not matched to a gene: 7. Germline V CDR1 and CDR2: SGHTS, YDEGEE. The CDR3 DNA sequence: TGTGCCAGCAGCAAGGGACAGCGAACGAACACTGAAGCTTTCTTT. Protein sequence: CASSKGQRTNTEAFF.